A single TCR beta chain is shown here with its context. This table comes from immunoSEQ multiplex PCR, and its TCRdb copy is limited to in-frame clones, with some not included. The top ten hold less than 0.15% of the sample, which has 2 million to 2.5 million clones, approximately 96% seen once. Germline V gives CDR1 SGHNT, CDR2 YYREEE (reference sequence). Trimming left V 3 bases short and J 7 bases short, with 16 bases between. CDR3 length: 14 amino acids. The data were taken from a study of shared clonotypes between healthy human individuals. The rearrangement joins TRBV5-4 to TRBJ1-2, with D perhaps TRBD1 (5 bases). This clonotype was obtained from a man aged 18 to 30 in good health. Sample: naive CD4+ T cells sorted from blood. Subset indicated: CD45RA+ positively selected. The CDR3 protein is CASSSGLAAGGYTF. The CDR3, as DNA: TGTGCCAGCAGCTCGGGACTGGCAGCGGGTGGCTACACCTTC.